Listed here are 14 T cell receptor beta chains from one sample, sequenced in a study of OX40 agonist ivuxolimab in advanced cancers. Measured with immunoSEQ multiplex PCR; TCRdb has only the in-frame clones, and not every one. This sample has under 150,000 clones, with approximately 94% found just once. The input for sequencing was CD4+ or CD8+ T cells sorted from blood, taken in a trial of the OX40 agonist ivuxolimab. The source is an adult with an advanced solid tumor such as melanoma, head and neck, liver or kidney cancer.

The V call is TRBV28, the J call TRBJ1-6; D remains unclear. The CDR3 has 14 amino acids. From germline, CDR1 is MDHEN and CDR2 SYDVKM. The V gene lost 5 bases and the J gene lost 8 bases, with 13 bases spanning the gap. For the CDR3, the DNA is TGTGCCAGCAGTACCCCTGGACCTCATTCACCCCTCCACTTT. It is translated as CASSTPGPHSPLHF.

This clone was recorded once. The V and J genes are TRBV19 and TRBJ1-3; 11 positions match TRBD1. The CDR3 sequence is 17 residues long. Per the germline V gene, CDR1 is LNHDA and CDR2 is SQIVND (reference sequence). The V gene end was trimmed by 6 bases and the J gene end by 4 bases; junction bases not matched to a gene: 11. CDR3: CASRSHTGTGGGNTIYF. DNA of the CDR3: TGTGCCAGTAGATCTCACACCGGGACAGGGGGAGGAAACACCATATATTTT.

CDR3 region: CAISAGLAGVVEQFF. The CDR3 bases are TGTGCCATCAGTGCGGGACTAGCGGGAGTGGTTGAGCAGTTCTTC. V gene TRBV10-3 combines with J gene TRBJ2-1; TRBD2 agrees at 14 bases. The germline V gene has CDR1 ENHRY and CDR2 SYGVKD. The CDR3 sequence is 15 residues long. Unmatched junction bases numbered 5, after V lost 4 bases and J lost 9 bases.

The V gene is TRBV28, the J gene TRBJ2-1, with TRBD2 matching 12 bases. The CDR3 spans 16 residues. CDR1 is MDHEN, CDR2 SYDVKM, per germline. J lost 3 bases, V lost 8 bases, and 8 bases had no gene match. The CDR3 DNA follows: TGTGCCAGCCTGACTAGCGGGAGCCATTACTACAATGAGCAGTTCTTC. This sequence encodes CASLTSGSHYYNEQFF.

The V call is TRBV2, the J call TRBJ1-3; D gene uncertain. The CDR3 runs 13 residues. Looked up from germline, CDR1 is SNHLY and CDR2 is FYNNEI. V lost 7 bases, J lost 2 bases, and 9 bases lay in between. This CDR3 reads CASKQITGNTIYF. DNA of the CDR3: TGTGCCAGCAAACAGATTACTGGAAACACCATATATTTT.

The chain recombines TRBV6-1 with TRBJ1-4; 7 bases fit TRBD1. The germline gives CDR1 MNHNS, CDR2 SASEGT. CDR3 length: 14 amino acids. With 6 bases clipped from V and 8 bases from J, the junction kept 9 bases outside the gene matches. The CDR3 region is CASRQGGAWEKLFF. CDR3 DNA: TGTGCCAGCAGGCAAGGGGGCGCTTGGGAAAAACTGTTTTTT.

As DNA, the CDR3 is TGTGCCAGCCCCCCCTCCCGAGGAGGTTTGAACACTGAAGCTTTCTTT. It encodes CASPPSRGGLNTEAFF. The V call is TRBV28, the J call TRBJ1-1; no firm D call. Trimming took 8 bases from V and 0 from J, leaving 19 bases between them. CDR1 is MDHEN, CDR2 SYDVKM, per germline. The length of the CDR3 is 16 residues.

This chain links TRBV11-2 with TRBJ1-1, with D perhaps TRBD1 (6 bases). The germline V and J ends were trimmed by 5 bases and 1 base, with 14 bases remaining between them. The CDR3 spans 15 residues. Germline V gene data show CDR1 as SGHAT and CDR2 as FQNNGV. CDR3 sequence: CASSLRGHPNTEAFF. As DNA, the CDR3 is TGTGCCAGCAGCCTAAGGGGACACCCGAACACTGAAGCTTTCTTT.

The rearrangement uses TRBV27 and TRBJ2-7; TRBD1 might be the D (6 bases). The V end was cut by 8 bases, the J end by 2 bases, with 19 bases between. Looked up from germline, CDR1 is MNHEY and CDR2 is SMNVEV (reference sequence). This CDR3 has 15 residues. The CDR3 is CASGPWGRGAYEQYF. The CDR3 coding sequence is TGTGCCAGCGGCCCTTGGGGCAGGGGAGCCTACGAGCAGTACTTC.

The rearrangement links TRBV6-5 to TRBJ2-1, with D possibly being TRBD1 (5 bases). The CDR3 sequence is 15 residues long. V was pared by 0 bases and J by 2 bases, with 8 bases between. Germline V lookup: CDR1 MNHEY, CDR2 SVGAGI. The CDR3, as DNA: TGTGCCAGCAGTTACTCGGGGCCCGCCTACAATGAGCAGTTCTTC. It encodes CASSYSGPAYNEQFF.

CDR3 residues: CASGLKDTQYF. The CDR3 nucleotides are TGTGCTAGTGGTTTGAAAGATACGCAGTATTTT. The genes are TRBV12-5 and TRBJ2-3; D not certain. The V gene's germline CDR1 is LGHNT and CDR2 FRNRAP. This CDR3 region has 11 residues. The V and J ends lost 2 bases and 5 bases respectively, with 2 bases between them.

V is TRBV20-1 and J is TRBJ2-7, with unresolved D. This CDR3 comprises 11 residues. Trimming pared 3 bases from V and 3 bases from J, leaving 6 bases between. The germline gives CDR1 DFQATT, CDR2 SNEGSKA (reference sequence). DNA for the CDR3: TGCAGTGCTAGCAGAAGCTACGAGCAGTACTTC. Translation: CSASRSYEQYF.

The CDR3: CASSSWDSPLHF. The CDR3 DNA reads TGTGCCAGCAGCTCCTGGGATTCACCCCTCCACTTT. The chain uses TRBV7-2 and TRBJ1-6; D call uncertain. CDR1 and CDR2 (germline): SGHTA, FQGNSA. The CDR3 runs to 12 residues. V lost 4 bases, J lost 8 bases, and 6 bases lay in between.

The genes are TRBV6-6 and TRBJ1-2; TRBD1 agrees at 7 bases. V lost 7 bases, J lost 7 bases, and 15 bases stayed unmatched. This CDR3 is built from 15 residues. Germline assignment: CDR1 MNHNY and CDR2 SVGAGI (reference sequence). The CDR3: CASISVFEGAGGYTF. The CDR3 nucleotides read TGTGCCAGCATCAGCGTTTTTGAGGGGGCAGGTGGCTACACCTTC.